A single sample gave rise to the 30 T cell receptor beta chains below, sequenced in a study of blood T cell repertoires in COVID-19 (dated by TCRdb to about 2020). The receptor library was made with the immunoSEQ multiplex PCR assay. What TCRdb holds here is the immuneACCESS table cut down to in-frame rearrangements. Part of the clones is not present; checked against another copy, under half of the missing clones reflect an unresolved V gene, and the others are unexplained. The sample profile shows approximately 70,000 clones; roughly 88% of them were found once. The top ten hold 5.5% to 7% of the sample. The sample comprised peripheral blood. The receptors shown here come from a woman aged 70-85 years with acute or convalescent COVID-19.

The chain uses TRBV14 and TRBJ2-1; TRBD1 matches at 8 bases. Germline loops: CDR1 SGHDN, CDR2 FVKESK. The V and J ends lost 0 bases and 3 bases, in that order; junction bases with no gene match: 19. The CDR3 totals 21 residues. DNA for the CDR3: TGTGCCAGCAGCCAAGATACGAGACAGGGGAGTCCCGGACGATACTACAATGAGCAGTTCTTC. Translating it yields CASSQDTRQGSPGRYYNEQFF.

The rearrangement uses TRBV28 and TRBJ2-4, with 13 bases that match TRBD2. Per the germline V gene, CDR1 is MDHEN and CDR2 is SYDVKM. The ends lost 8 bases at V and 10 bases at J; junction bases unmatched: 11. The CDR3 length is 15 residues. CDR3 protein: CASLPRTSGRGIQYF. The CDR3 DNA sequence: TGTGCCAGCCTTCCACGGACTAGCGGGAGAGGAATTCAGTACTTC.

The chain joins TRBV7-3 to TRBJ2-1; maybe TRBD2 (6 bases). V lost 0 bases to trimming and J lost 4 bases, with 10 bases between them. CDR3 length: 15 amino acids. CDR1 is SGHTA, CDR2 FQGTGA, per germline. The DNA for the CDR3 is TGTGCCAGCAGCTTAACTCGACTAGGATACAATGAGCAGTTCTTC. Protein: CASSLTRLGYNEQFF.

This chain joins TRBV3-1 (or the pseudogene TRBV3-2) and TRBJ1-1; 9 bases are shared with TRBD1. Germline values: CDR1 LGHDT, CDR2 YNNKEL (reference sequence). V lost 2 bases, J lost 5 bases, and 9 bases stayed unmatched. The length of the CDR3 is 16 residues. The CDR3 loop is CASSQPTGGQATEAFF. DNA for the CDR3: TGTGCCAGCAGCCAACCCACAGGGGGCCAAGCGACTGAAGCTTTCTTT.

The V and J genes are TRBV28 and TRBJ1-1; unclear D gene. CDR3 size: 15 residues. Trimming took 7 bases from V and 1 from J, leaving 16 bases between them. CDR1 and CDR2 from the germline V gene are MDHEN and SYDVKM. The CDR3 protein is CASIRRGKRNTEAFF. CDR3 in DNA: TGTGCCAGCATAAGACGAGGAAAACGGAACACTGAAGCTTTCTTT.

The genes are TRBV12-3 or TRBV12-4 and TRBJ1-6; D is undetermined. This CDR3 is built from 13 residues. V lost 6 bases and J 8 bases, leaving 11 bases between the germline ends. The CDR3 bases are TGTGCCAGCAGCCGAACCGGTGATTCACCCCTCCACTTT. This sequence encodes CASSRTGDSPLHF.

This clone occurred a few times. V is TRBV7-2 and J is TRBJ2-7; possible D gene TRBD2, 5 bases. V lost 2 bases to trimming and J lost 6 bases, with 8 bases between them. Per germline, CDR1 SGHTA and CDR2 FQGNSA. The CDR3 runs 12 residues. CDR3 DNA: TGTGCCAGCAGCTTAATGGGGAGCGAGCAGTACTTC. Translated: CASSLMGSEQYF.

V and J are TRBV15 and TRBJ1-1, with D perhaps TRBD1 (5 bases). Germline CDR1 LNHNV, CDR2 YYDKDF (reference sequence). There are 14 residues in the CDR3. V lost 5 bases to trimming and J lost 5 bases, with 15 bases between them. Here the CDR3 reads CATSGGRAATEAFF. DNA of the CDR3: TGTGCCACCAGCGGGGGGAGGGCCGCGACTGAAGCTTTCTTT.

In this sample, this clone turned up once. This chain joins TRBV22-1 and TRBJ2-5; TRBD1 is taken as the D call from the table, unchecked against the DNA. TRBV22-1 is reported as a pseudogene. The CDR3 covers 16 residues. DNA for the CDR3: TGTCCTGGGAGCGCGAACACCTCGGGACAAGGAGAGACCCAGTACTTC. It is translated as CPGSANTSGQGETQYF.

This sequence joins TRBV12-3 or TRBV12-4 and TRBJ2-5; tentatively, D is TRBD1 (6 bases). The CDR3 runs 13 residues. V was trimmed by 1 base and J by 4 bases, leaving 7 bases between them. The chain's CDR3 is CASSLVRGETQYF. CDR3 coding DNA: TGTGCCAGCAGTTTAGTCAGGGGAGAGACCCAGTACTTC.

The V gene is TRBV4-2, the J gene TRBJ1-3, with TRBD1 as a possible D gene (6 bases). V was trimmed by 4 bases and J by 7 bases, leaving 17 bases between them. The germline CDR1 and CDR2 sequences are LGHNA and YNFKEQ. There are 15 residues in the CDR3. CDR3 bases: TGTGCCAGCAGCCTGGACAGCTACATGCTCAACACCATATATTTT. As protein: CASSLDSYMLNTIYF.

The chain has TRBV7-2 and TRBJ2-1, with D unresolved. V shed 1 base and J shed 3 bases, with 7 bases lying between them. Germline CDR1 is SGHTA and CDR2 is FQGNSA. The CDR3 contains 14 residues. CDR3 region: CASSLVASYNEQFF. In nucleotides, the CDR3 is TGTGCCAGCAGCTTAGTAGCCAGCTACAATGAGCAGTTCTTC.

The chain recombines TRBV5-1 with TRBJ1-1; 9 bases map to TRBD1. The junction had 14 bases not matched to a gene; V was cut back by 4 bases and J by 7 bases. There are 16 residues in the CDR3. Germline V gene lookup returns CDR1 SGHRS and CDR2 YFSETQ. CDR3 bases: TGCGCCAGCAGCGCAACAGGGGGCGCTTCTATTGGTGAAGCTTTCTTT. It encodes CASSATGGASIGEAFF.

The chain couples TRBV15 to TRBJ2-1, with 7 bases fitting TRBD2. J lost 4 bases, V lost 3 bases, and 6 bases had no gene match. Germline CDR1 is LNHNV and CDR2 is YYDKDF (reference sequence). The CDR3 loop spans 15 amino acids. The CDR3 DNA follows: TGTGCCACCAGCAGCTGGGGGAGGGCGTACAATGAGCAGTTCTTC. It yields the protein CATSSWGRAYNEQFF.

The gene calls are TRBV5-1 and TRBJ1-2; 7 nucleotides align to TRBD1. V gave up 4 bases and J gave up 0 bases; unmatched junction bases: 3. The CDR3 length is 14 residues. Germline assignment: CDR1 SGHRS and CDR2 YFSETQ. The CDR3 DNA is TGCGCCAGCAGCCTGGACAGGACTAACTATGGCTACACCTTC. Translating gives CASSLDRTNYGYTF.

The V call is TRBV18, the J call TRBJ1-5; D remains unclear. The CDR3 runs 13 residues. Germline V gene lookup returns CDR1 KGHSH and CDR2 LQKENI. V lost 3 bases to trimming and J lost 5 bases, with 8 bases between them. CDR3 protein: CASSPNTYQPQHF. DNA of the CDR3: TGTGCCAGCTCACCGAATACTTATCAGCCCCAGCATTTT. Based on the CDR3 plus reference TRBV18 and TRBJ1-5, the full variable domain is NAGVMQNPRHLVRRRGQEARLRCSPMKGHSHVYWYRQLPEEGLKFMVYLQKENIIDESGMPKERFSAEFPKEGPSILRIQQVVRGDSAAYFCASSPNTYQPQHFGDGTRLSIL.

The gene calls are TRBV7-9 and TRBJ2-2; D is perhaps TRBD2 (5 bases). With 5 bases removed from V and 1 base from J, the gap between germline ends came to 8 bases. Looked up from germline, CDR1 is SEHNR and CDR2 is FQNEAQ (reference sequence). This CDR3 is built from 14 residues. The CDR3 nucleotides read TGTGCCAGCAGCAACCGGGAGAACACCGGGGAGCTGTTTTTT. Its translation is CASSNRENTGELFF.

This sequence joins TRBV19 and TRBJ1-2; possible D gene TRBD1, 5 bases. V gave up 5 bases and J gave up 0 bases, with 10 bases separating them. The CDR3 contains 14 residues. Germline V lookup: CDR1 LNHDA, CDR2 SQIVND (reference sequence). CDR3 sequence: CASSYRSTNYGYTF. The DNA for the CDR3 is TGTGCCAGTAGTTACAGGAGTACTAACTATGGCTACACCTTC.

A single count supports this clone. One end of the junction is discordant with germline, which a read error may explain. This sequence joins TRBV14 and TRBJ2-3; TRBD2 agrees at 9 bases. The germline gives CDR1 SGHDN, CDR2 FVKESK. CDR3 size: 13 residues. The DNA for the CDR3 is TGTGCCAGCAGCCAGCAACTAGCGGGCCTGCACCATTTT. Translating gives CASSQQLAGLHHF.

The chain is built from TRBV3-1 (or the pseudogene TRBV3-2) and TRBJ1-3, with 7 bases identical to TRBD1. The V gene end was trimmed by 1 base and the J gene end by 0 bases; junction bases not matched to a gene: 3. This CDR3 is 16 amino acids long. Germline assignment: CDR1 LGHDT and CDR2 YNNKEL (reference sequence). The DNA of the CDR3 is TGTGCCAGCAGCCAAGGGGGACAGACCTCTGGAAACACCATATATTTT. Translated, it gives CASSQGGQTSGNTIYF.

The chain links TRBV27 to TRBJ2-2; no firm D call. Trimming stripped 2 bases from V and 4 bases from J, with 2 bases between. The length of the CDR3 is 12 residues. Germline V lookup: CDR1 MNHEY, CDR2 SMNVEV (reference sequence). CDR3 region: CASSLLTGELFF. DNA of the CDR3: TGTGCCAGCAGTTTACTCACCGGGGAGCTGTTTTTT.

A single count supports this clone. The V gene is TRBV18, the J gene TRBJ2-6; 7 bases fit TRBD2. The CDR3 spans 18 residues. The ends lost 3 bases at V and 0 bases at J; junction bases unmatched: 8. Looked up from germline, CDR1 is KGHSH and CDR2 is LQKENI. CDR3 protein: CASSPQGGATSGANVLTF. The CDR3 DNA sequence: TGTGCCAGCTCACCCCAGGGAGGGGCAACCTCTGGGGCCAACGTCCTGACTTTC. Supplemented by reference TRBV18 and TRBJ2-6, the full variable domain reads NAGVMQNPRHLVRRRGQEARLRCSPMKGHSHVYWYRQLPEEGLKFMVYLQKENIIDESGMPKERFSAEFPKEGPSILRIQQVVRGDSAAYFCASSPQGGATSGANVLTFGAGSRLTVL.

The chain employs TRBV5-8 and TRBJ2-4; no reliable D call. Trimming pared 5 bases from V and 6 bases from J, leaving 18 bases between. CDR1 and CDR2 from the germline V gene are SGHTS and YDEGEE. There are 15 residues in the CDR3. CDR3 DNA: TGTGCCAGCAGTCCCCCGTCCCAGATAAGAAACATTCAGTACTTC. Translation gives CASSPPSQIRNIQYF.

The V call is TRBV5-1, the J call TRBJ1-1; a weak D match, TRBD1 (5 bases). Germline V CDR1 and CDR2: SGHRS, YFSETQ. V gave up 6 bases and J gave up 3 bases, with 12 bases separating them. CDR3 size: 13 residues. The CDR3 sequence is CASTQGGDTEAFF. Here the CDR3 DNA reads TGCGCCAGCACCCAGGGTGGCGACACTGAAGCTTTCTTT.

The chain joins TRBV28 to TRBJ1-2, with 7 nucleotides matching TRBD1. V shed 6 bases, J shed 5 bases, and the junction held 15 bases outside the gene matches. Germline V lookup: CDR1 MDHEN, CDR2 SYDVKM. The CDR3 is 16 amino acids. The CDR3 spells CASRLPPPKGAYGYTF. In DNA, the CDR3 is TGTGCCAGCAGGTTACCCCCTCCGAAGGGGGCTTATGGCTACACCTTC.

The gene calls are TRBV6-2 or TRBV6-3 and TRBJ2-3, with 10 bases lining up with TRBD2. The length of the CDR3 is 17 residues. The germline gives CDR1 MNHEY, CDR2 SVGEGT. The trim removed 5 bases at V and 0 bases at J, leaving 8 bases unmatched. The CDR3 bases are TGTGCCAGCAGTCAATCTAGCGGGAGCGGGAGCACAGATACGCAGTATTTT. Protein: CASSQSSGSGSTDTQYF.

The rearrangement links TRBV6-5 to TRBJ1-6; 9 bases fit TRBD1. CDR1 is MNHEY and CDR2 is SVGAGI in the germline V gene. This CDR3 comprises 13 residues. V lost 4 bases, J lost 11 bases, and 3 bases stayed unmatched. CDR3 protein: CASSSGQGPPLHF. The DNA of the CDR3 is TGTGCCAGCAGTTCCGGACAGGGGCCACCCCTCCACTTT.

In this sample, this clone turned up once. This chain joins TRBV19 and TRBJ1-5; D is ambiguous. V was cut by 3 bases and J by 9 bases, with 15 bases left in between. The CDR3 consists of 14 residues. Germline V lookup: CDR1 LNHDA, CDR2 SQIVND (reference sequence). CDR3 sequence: CASSMAESLRPQHF. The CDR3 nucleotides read TGTGCCAGTAGTATGGCGGAGAGCTTGAGGCCCCAGCATTTT.

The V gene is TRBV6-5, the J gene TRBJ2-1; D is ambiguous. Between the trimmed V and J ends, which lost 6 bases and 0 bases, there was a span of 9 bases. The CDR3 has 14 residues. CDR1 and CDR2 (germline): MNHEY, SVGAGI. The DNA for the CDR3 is TGTGCCAGCAGGAGCTTTAGCTCCTACAATGAGCAGTTCTTC. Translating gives CASRSFSSYNEQFF.

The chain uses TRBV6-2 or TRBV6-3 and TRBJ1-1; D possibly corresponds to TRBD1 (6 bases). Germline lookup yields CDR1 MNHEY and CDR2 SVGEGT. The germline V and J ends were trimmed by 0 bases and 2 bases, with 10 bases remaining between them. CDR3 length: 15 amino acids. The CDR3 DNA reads TGTGCCAGCAGTTACTCGGACAGAGACAACACTGAAGCTTTCTTT. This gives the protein CASSYSDRDNTEAFF.